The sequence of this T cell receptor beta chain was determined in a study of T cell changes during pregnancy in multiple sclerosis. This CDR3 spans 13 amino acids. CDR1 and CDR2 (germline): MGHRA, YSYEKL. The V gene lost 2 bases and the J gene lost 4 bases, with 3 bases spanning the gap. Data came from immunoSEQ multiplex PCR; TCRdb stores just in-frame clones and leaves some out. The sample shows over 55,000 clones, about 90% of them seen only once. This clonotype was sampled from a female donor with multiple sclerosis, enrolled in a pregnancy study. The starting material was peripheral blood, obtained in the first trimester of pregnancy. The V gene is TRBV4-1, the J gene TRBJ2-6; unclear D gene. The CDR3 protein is CASSQQGANVLTF. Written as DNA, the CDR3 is TGCGCCAGCAGCCAACAAGGGGCCAACGTCCTGACTTTC.